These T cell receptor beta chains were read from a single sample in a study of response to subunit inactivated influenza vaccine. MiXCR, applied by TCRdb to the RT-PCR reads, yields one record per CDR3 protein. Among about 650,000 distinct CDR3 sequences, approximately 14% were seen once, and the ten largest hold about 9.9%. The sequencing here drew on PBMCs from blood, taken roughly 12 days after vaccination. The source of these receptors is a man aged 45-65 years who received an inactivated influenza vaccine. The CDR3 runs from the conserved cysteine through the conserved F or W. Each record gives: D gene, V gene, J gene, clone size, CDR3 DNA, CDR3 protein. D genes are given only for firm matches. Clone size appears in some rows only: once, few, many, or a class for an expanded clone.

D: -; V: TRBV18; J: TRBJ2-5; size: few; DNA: TGTGCCAGCTCTCCGGTAGCCCAAGAGACCCAGTACTTC; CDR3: CASSPVAQETQYF
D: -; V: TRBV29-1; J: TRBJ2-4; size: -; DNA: TGCAGCGTTGAATATCGGGGGACGGCCAAAAACATTCAGTACTTC; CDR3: CSVEYRGTAKNIQYF
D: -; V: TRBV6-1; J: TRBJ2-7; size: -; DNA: TGTGCCAGCAGACCGGGCCCGAGCCCTTCCTACGAGCAGTACTTC; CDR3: CASRPGPSPSYEQYF
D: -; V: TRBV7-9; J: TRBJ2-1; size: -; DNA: TGTGCCAGCAGCTTAGAAGGACTCAGGATTGAGCAGTTCTTC; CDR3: CASSLEGLRIEQFF
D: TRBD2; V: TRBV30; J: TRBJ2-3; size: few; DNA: TGTGCCTGGACCCCCGGACTAGCCGCCACAGATACGCAGTATTTT; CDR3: CAWTPGLAATDTQYF
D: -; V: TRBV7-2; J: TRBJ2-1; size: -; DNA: TGTGCCAGCAGCCCATCCTGGGAAGGTGGGCAGTTCTTC; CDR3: CASSPSWEGGQFF
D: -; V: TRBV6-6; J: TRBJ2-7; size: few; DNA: TGTGCCAGCAGTTACTTGGGGGCCTACGAGCAGTACTTC; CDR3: CASSYLGAYEQYF
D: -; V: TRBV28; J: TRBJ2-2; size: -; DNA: TGTGCCAGCAGTCCATACCGACAGAGCGGGGAGCTGTTTTTT; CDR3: CASSPYRQSGELFF
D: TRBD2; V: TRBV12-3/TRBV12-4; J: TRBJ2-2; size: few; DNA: TGTGCCAGCAGTTTAGTCCTTAGGGGACTAGCGGCCGCGAACACCGGGGAGCTGTTTTTT; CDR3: CASSLVLRGLAAANTGELFF
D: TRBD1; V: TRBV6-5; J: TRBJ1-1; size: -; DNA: TGTGCCAGCAGTTACCCCGGGACAGAGACTGAAGCTTTCTTT; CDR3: CASSYPGTETEAFF
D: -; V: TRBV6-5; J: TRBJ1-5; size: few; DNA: TGTGCCAGCAGTTACAGGGGAGGGGGCAATCAGCCCCAGCATTTT; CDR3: CASSYRGGGNQPQHF
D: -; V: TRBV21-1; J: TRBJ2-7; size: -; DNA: TGTGCCAGCAGCAAAGCTGGGATAGAGCAGTACTTC; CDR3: CASSKAGIEQYF
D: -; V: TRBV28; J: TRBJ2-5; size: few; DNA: TGTGCCAGCAGACCAGGGCCCGGCCAAGAGACCCAGTACTTC; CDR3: CASRPGPGQETQYF
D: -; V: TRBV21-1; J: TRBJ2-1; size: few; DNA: TGTGCCAGCCTCAGACCGTGGGATGAGCAGTTCTTC; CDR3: CASLRPWDEQFF
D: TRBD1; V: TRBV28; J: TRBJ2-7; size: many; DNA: TGTGCCAGCAGAACGACAGGGGTTGGCGAGCAGTACTTC; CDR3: CASRTTGVGEQYF
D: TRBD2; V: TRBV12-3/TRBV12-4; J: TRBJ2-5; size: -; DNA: TGTGCCAGCAGTTTACGGCGGGGGGGGTTTCGAGAGACCCAGTACTTC; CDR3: CASSLRRGGFRETQYF
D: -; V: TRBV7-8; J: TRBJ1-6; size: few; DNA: TGTGCCAGCAGCTCCTCCAGGTTCTCCTATAATTCACCCCTCCACTTT; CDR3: CASSSSRFSYNSPLHF
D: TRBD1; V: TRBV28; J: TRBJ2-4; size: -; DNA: TGTGCCAGCAGTTTTCGCCCGGGACAGGGTCCAAACATTCAGTACTTC; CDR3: CASSFRPGQGPNIQYF
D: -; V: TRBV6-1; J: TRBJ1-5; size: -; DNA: TGTGCCAGCAAACCGGGTACTTCCAATCAGCCCCAGCATTTT; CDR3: CASKPGTSNQPQHF
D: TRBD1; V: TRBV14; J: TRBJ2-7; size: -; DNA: TGTGCCAGCAGCCAAGATCGTTGGGACAGGGGGAACGAGCAGTACTTC; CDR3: CASSQDRWDRGNEQYF
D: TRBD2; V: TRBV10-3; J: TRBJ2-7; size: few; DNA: TGTGCCATCAGTGAGGAGAGCGGGAGGAACTACGAGCAGTACTTC; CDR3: CAISEESGRNYEQYF
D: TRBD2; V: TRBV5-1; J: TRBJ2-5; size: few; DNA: TGCGCCAGCAGACTCGGGGGGGGGCGCCAAGAGACCCAGTACTTC; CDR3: CASRLGGGRQETQYF
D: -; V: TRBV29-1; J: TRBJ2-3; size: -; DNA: TGCAGCGTTGGGCGGGATCACACAGATACGCAGTATTTT; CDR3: CSVGRDHTDTQYF
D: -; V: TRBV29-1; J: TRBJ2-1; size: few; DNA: TGCAGCGTTGGGGGAATGGGGGGCCTTACCTACAATGAGCAGTTCTTC; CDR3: CSVGGMGGLTYNEQFF
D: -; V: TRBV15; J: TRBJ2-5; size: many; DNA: TGTGCCACCAGCAGCAAGCTCACTGACTTGATCGAAGAGACCCAGTACTTC; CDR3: CATSSKLTDLIEETQYF
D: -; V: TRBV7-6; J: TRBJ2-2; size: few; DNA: TGTGCCAGCAGCTCCCTTAGAGCGTTAAAGAGCGCCCAAGGGACCGGGGAGCTGTTTTTT; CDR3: CASSSLRALKSAQGTGELFF
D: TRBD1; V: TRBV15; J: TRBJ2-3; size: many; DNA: TGTGCCACCAGCAGAGATCGCGGACAGGGGAGGAATACGCAGTATTTT; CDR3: CATSRDRGQGRNTQYF
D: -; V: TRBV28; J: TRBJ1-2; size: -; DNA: TGTGCCAGCACTCCCCTCTCACGGGGGGGAGATGCGAACTATGGCTACACCTTC; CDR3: CASTPLSRGGDANYGYTF
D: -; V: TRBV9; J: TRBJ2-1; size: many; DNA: TGTGCCAGCAGCCAAATACAACTTCGGGAGCAGTTCTTC; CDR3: CASSQIQLREQFF
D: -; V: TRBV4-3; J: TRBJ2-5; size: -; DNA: TGCGCCAGCAGCCGGAAGGGCCGGGAGACCCAGTACTTC; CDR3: CASSRKGRETQYF
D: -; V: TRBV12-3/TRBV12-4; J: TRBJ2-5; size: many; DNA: TGTGCCAGCAGTCCCCTACCCGGACAGCAAGATGCCCAGTACTTC; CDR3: CASSPLPGQQDAQYF
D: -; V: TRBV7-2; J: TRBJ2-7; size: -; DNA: TGTGCCAGCAGCCGATCTGACTGGACAACCACTTCCTACGAGCAGTACTTC; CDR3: CASSRSDWTTTSYEQYF
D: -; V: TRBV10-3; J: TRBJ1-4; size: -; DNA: TGTGCCATCAGTGAGTCGAACCAGGGTCCCGAAAAACTGTTTTTT; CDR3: CAISESNQGPEKLFF
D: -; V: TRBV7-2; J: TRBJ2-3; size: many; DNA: TGTGCCAGCAGCTTAGGGGTCCCGCGCACAGATACGCAGTATTTT; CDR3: CASSLGVPRTDTQYF
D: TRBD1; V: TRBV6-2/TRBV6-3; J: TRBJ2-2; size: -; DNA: TGTGCCAGTTTAAAAAGAGGGACAGCCTCCACCGGGGAGCTGTTTTTT; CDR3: CASLKRGTASTGELFF
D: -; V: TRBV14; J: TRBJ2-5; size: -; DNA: TGTGCCAGCAGCCACGCGTTAGGCGGGCAAGAGACCCAGTACTTC; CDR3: CASSHALGGQETQYF
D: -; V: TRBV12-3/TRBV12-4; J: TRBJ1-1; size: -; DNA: TGTGCCAGTAGGGCGGGTTTAGAAGCTTTCTTT; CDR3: CASRAGLEAFF